This T cell receptor (beta chain) was sequenced in a study of T cells in Graves' hyperthyroidism and ophthalmopathy. Exclusion followed for patients with uncontrolled infection, other autoimmune disease, pregnancy or lactation. J lost 2 bases, V lost 2 bases, and 2 bases had no gene match. The CDR3 is 14 amino acids. In germline, CDR1 is SGDLS, CDR2 YYNGEE. There were TCR beta CDR3 regions amplified from RNA transcripts. First-round RT-PCR with HTBI primers amplified the TCR CDR3 region. TCRdb redid the calling of the multiplex PCR reads with MiXCR, one entry per CDR3 protein. This table holds hundreds of thousands of distinct CDR3 sequences, about 14% found once.

This TCR derives from a woman aged 18-35 years with Graves' hyperthyroidism. The chain couples TRBV9 to TRBJ1-2, with 8 bases identical to TRBD1. Material: blood. The CDR3 here is CASSVRTGNYGYTF. The CDR3 DNA is TGTGCCAGCAGCGTTCGGACAGGGAACTATGGCTACACCTTC.